Listed here are 25 T cell receptor beta chains from one sample, sequenced in a study of CD8 T cells in ankylosing spondylitis. TCRdb re-called the 5' RACE reads through MiXCR, storing one row per CDR3 protein. The sample has about 250,000 distinct CDR3 sequences, 8.2% seen once. The sequenced material came from blood, either unsorted or a sorted T cell fraction (not recorded which). The source of these receptors is a female donor with ankylosing spondylitis or in good health (not recorded which).

At least ten counts were recorded for this clonotype. This rearrangement joins TRBV5-1 to TRBJ2-7, with D maybe TRBD2 (9 bases). CDR1 SGHRS and CDR2 YFSETQ come from the germline V gene. V was trimmed by 5 bases and J by 0 bases, leaving 30 bases between them. This CDR3 has 20 amino acids. This CDR3 is CASSSRDRRPSGASSYEQYF. The CDR3 DNA is TGCGCCAGCAGTTCCCGGGACAGGCGACCTAGCGGGGCAAGCTCCTACGAGCAGTACTTC.

This clonotype appeared many times. V and J are TRBV7-8 and TRBJ1-2, with D tentatively TRBD1 (5 bases). V was clipped by 5 bases and J by 10 bases, with 11 bases between them. Germline CDR1 SGHVS, CDR2 FQNEAQ. This CDR3 comprises 11 residues. The CDR3 loop is CASSLGHLYTF. The CDR3 nucleotides read TGTGCCAGCAGCCTCGGACACCTCTACACCTTC.

Ten or more counts support this clonotype. The chain recombines TRBV7-2 with TRBJ2-3, with TRBD2 as a possible D gene (5 bases). V was pared by 4 bases and J by 3 bases, with 14 bases between. From germline, CDR1 is SGHTA and CDR2 FQGNSA. This CDR3 is 15 amino acids long. This CDR3 is CASSSMRGRTDTQYF. CDR3 sequence (DNA): TGTGCCAGCAGCTCAATGAGAGGGCGGACAGATACGCAGTATTTT.

Ten or more counts support this clonotype. The chain has TRBV5-6 and TRBJ1-5; perhaps TRBD1 as D (6 bases). V was pared by 2 bases and J by 5 bases, with 14 bases between. The germline gives CDR1 SGHDT, CDR2 YYEEEE. The CDR3 is 15 residues long. In DNA, the CDR3 is TGTGCCAGCAGCTTTTGGGCGGGGGCAGATCAGCCCCAGCATTTT. Protein product: CASSFWAGADQPQHF.

The table lists this clonotype with many counts. This chain uses TRBV12-3 or TRBV12-4 with TRBJ1-4; weak D call: TRBD1 (5 bases). The CDR3 runs to 14 residues. Trimming pared 3 bases from V and 11 bases from J, leaving 16 bases between. CDR3 bases: TGTGCCAGCAGTTTCGGGACTGCCGAGAGGAAACTGTTTTTT. This codes for CASSFGTAERKLFF.

Comments on this clonotype: A read error may explain this, as a much larger clone is one base away. The chain carries TRBV7-2 and TRBJ2-2; 8 bases agree with TRBD1. The CDR3 has 13 residues. Germline V gene sequence: CDR1 SGHTA, CDR2 FQGNSA. The J segment lost 7 bases and the V segment lost 6 bases, leaving 4 bases of the junction unmatched. The CDR3: CASRLGTGGELFF. The DNA of the CDR3 is TGTGCCAGCAGACTGGGGACAGGCGGGGAGCTGTTTTTT.

The sample holds many counts of this clonotype. Here the CDR3 DNA reads TGTGCCAGCAGCCCCCCGGATCAGCCCCAGCATTTT. The encoded protein is CASSPPDQPQHF. This rearrangement joins TRBV7-2 to TRBJ1-5; D uncertain. From germline, CDR1 is SGHTA and CDR2 FQGNSA. Trimming took off 5 bases at V and 5 bases at J, with 7 bases between the two ends. This CDR3 is 12 amino acids long.

This clonotype has ten or more counts. V usage is TRBV10-2 and J usage is TRBJ2-1; D remains ambiguous. The CDR3 contains 14 residues. With 4 bases removed from V and 0 bases from J, the gap between germline ends came to 7 bases. The germline gives CDR1 WSHSY, CDR2 SAAADI. CDR3 sequence reads: CASSVLSSYNEQFF. CDR3 in DNA: TGCGCCAGCAGTGTACTGAGCTCCTACAATGAGCAGTTCTTC.

This clonotype was found many times. For the CDR3, the DNA is TGCGCCAGCAGGGTCCGAGAGGGAGAGACCCAGTACTTC. Its protein product is CASRVREGETQYF. The chain uses TRBV5-1 and TRBJ2-5; TRBD2 is a possible D gene (5 bases). The CDR3 covers 13 residues. V lost 5 bases and J 4 bases, leaving 12 bases between the germline ends. Looked up from germline, CDR1 is SGHRS and CDR2 is YFSETQ.

This clonotype occurred many times. The chain has TRBV5-1 and TRBJ1-1, with 7 positions matching TRBD1. V shed 2 bases and J 9 bases; nucleotides not matched to a gene: 22. Looked up from germline, CDR1 is SGHRS and CDR2 is YFSETQ. This CDR3 is built from 18 residues. CDR3 in amino acids: CASSFALEQGPSPIQAFF. The CDR3 nucleotides are TGCGCCAGCAGCTTCGCTCTTGAACAGGGGCCTTCTCCTATTCAAGCTTTCTTT.

This clonotype has at least ten counts. The V call is TRBV11-3, the J call TRBJ2-1, with a possible D match to TRBD2 (6 bases). Per germline, CDR1 SGHNT and CDR2 YENEEA. V dropped 1 base and J dropped 10 bases, with 17 bases sitting between them. The CDR3 contains 15 residues. CDR3 residues: CASSLVFSGNEEQFF. CDR3 DNA: TGTGCCAGCAGCTTAGTTTTTAGCGGCAACGAAGAGCAGTTCTTC.

This clonotype has at least ten counts. The V gene is TRBV7-6, the J gene TRBJ1-4; TRBD1 is a possible D gene (5 bases). The CDR3 covers 13 residues. V dropped 5 bases and J dropped 8 bases, with 12 bases sitting between them. Germline V CDR1 and CDR2: SGHVS, FNYEAQ. CDR3 sequence (DNA): TGTGCCAGCAGCACTCAGGGTGGGGAAAAACTGTTTTTT. Its translation is CASSTQGGEKLFF.

There are many counts of this clonotype. This chain connects TRBV7-9 to TRBJ2-5, with unresolved D. Trimming pared 5 bases from V and 6 bases from J, leaving 7 bases between. Germline V gene lookup returns CDR1 SEHNR and CDR2 FQNEAQ (reference sequence). This CDR3 is built from 11 residues. In DNA form, the CDR3 reads TGTGCCAGCAGCCCTGGAAAGACCCAGTACTTC. It specifies CASSPGKTQYF.

This clonotype has at least ten counts. V usage is TRBV20-1 and J usage is TRBJ2-3; the D gene is possibly TRBD2 (6 bases). The CDR3 covers 12 residues. Germline loops: CDR1 DFQATT, CDR2 SNEGSKA (reference sequence). Trimming took 6 bases from V and 2 from J, leaving 9 bases between them. The CDR3 region has the DNA TGCAGTGCGACTAGTCTCACAGATACGCAGTATTTT. It specifies CSATSLTDTQYF.

V and J are TRBV15 and TRBJ1-1, with a tentative D call TRBD1 (5 bases). This CDR3 has 15 residues. The V gene lost 0 bases and the J gene lost 5 bases, with 13 bases spanning the gap. Germline CDR1 reads LNHNV; CDR2 reads YYDKDF (reference sequence). In DNA, the CDR3 is TGTGCCACCAGCAGAGAGATCAGGGAGGGTACTGAAGCTTTCTTT. This translates into CATSREIREGTEAFF.

The chain uses TRBV2 and TRBJ2-2; TRBD1 aligns across 8 bases. Looked up from germline, CDR1 is SNHLY and CDR2 is FYNNEI. The CDR3 extends over 15 amino acids. V was clipped by 10 bases and J by 4 bases; unmatched bases: 11. CDR3: CATAGTGGPTGELFF. The CDR3 DNA reads as TGTGCCACCGCGGGGACAGGCGGACCCACCGGGGAGCTGTTTTTT.

This clonotype was counted between two and nine times. The chain joins TRBV5-4 to TRBJ2-3, with TRBD2 matching 12 bases. Germline V gene sequence: CDR1 SGHNT, CDR2 YYREEE (reference sequence). The CDR3 has 18 residues. After removal of 1 base from V and 5 bases from J, the junction contained 11 bases not matched to a gene. The DNA of the CDR3 is TGTGCCAGCAGCTTGCCGCCTAGCGGGAGGGCCCAGGGAGATACGCAGTATTTT. Protein product: CASSLPPSGRAQGDTQYF.

Turning to this clonotype: At one end the junction does not follow the germline gene, possibly because of a read error. The V call is TRBV4-2, the J call TRBJ2-1; D assignment may be TRBD1 or TRBD2 (5 bases each). Germline-derived CDR1 and CDR2 are LGHNA and YNFKEQ. CDR3 size: 13 residues. The chain's CDR3 is CAISPGPYNEQFF. The CDR3 DNA sequence: TGTGCCATCAGCCCGGGGCCTTACAATGAGCAGTTCTTC.

The J gene is TRBJ2-1, the V gene TRBV11-2, with D maybe TRBD1 (6 bases). Trimming cost V 5 bases and J 10 bases, with 15 bases left between them. The CDR3 is 13 residues long. In germline, CDR1 is SGHAT, CDR2 FQNNGV. The CDR3 spells CASSVSGVGEQFF. The CDR3 region has the DNA TGTGCCAGCAGCGTATCAGGGGTAGGGGAGCAGTTCTTC.

The sample holds a few counts of this clonotype. One end of the junction is discordant with germline, which a read error may explain. The chain couples TRBV20-1 to TRBJ1-1, with D perhaps TRBD1 (5 bases). This CDR3 has 15 residues. In germline, CDR1 is DFQATT, CDR2 SNEGSKA (reference sequence). The CDR3 DNA follows: TGCTGTGCTAGCTCCCCGCCAGGGTTGAACACTGAAGCTTTCTTT. Translated: CCASSPPGLNTEAFF.

The table lists this clonotype with many counts. The rearrangement joins TRBV29-1 to TRBJ2-5; TRBD1 matches at 8 bases. Trimming took 3 bases from V and 4 from J; bases not matched to a gene: 1. CDR1 is SQVTM and CDR2 is ANQGSEA in the germline V gene. There are 12 residues in the CDR3. The CDR3 DNA reads as TGCAGCGTTGACAGGGGGCTAGAGACCCAGTACTTC. The encoded protein is CSVDRGLETQYF.

The rearrangement links TRBV7-9 to TRBJ2-6; D unclear. Germline CDR1 reads SEHNR; CDR2 reads FQNEAQ (reference sequence). The length of the CDR3 is 16 residues. V was trimmed by 3 bases and J by 0 bases, leaving 9 bases between them. The CDR3 spells CASSLLKGSGANVLTF. The CDR3 coding sequence is TGTGCCAGCAGCTTGTTAAAGGGCTCTGGGGCCAACGTCCTGACTTTC.

Remarks on this clonotype: At one of its ends the junction is not consistent with the germline gene, which may arise from a read error. The chain has TRBV18 and TRBJ2-1; D is uncertain. Germline CDR1 and CDR2: KGHSH and LQKENI. This CDR3 has 12 amino acids. The CDR3 is CASSPGSGEKFF. The CDR3 DNA sequence: TGTGCCAGCTCACCGGGGTCCGGTGAGAAGTTCTTC.

The V call is TRBV20-1, the J call TRBJ2-1, with 14 bases identical to TRBD2. The germline V gene encodes CDR1 DFQATT and CDR2 SNEGSKA (reference sequence). The V gene end was trimmed by 4 bases and the J gene end by 10 bases; junction bases not matched to a gene: 6. The CDR3 length is 14 residues. CDR3 coding DNA: TGCAGTGCTAAGGGACTAGCGGGGGCCCTCGAGCAGTTCTTC. It codes for CSAKGLAGALEQFF.

This clonotype occurred many times. The chain has TRBV4-3 and TRBJ2-7, with unresolved D. The germline V gene encodes CDR1 LGHNA and CDR2 YSLEER. The CDR3 loop spans 15 amino acids. The V end was cut by 0 bases, the J end by 3 bases, with 12 bases between. This CDR3 is CASSQDRTSHYEQYF. The CDR3 bases are TGCGCCAGCAGCCAAGACAGAACGTCTCACTACGAGCAGTACTTC.